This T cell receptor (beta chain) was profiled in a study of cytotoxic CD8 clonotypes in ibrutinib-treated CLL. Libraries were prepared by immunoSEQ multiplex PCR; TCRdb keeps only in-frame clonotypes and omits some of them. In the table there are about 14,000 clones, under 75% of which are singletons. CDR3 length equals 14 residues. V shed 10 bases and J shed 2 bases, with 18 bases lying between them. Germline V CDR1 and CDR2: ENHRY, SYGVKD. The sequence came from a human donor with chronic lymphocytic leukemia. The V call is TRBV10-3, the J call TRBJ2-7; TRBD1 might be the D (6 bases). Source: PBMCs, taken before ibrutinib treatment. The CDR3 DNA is TGTGCCACCCTACAGGCCCAGGGGCCCTACGAGCAGTACTTC. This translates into CATLQAQGPYEQYF.